This entry lists 27 T cell receptor beta chains sequenced from one sample in a study of T-cell memory formation after mild COVID-19. One entry per CDR3 protein results from TCRdb running MiXCR on the 5' RACE reads. Among approximately 65,000 distinct CDR3 sequences listed, around 10% were seen once. Sequenced: PBMCs or a T cell subset sorted from them (not recorded which). Receptors were obtained from a man aged 18 to 30 who had mild COVID-19 (a few samples of this study predate the infection). Cell type and time point are not known.

This clonotype was detected a few times. The rearrangement links TRBV10-2 to TRBJ2-2, with D maybe TRBD2 (5 bases). CDR1 and CDR2 (germline): WSHSY, SAAADI. With 0 bases removed from V and 7 bases from J, the gap between germline ends came to 15 bases. CDR3 length: 16 residues. This CDR3 reads CASSESRSGFGGELFF. For the CDR3, the DNA is TGCGCCAGCAGTGAGTCTCGGTCGGGGTTTGGCGGGGAGCTGTTTTTT.

This clonotype was detected only a few times. This chain uses TRBV4-3 with TRBJ1-5; 8 nucleotides agree with TRBD1. V shed 0 bases and J 15 bases; nucleotides not matched to a gene: 13. The CDR3 spans 15 residues. Germline CDR1 LGHNA, CDR2 YSLEER. CDR3 sequence: CASSQDAQGATNRHF. In DNA form, the CDR3 reads TGCGCCAGCAGCCAAGATGCCCAGGGGGCCACCAATCGGCATTTT.

V is TRBV6-2 or TRBV6-3 and J is TRBJ1-1; D may be TRBD1 (5 bases). This CDR3 is built from 13 residues. Trimming left V 7 bases short and J 4 bases short, with 13 bases between. Germline V gives CDR1 MNHEY, CDR2 SVGEGT. CDR3 loop: CASINAGGTEAFF. The CDR3 nucleotides are TGTGCCAGCATCAACGCGGGGGGCACTGAAGCTTTCTTT.

This clonotype turned up a few times. The genes are TRBV5-1 and TRBJ2-3, with 7 bases identical to TRBD1. Trimming took 0 bases from V and 2 from J; bases not matched to a gene: 12. The length of the CDR3 is 18 residues. Per the germline V gene, CDR1 is SGHRS and CDR2 is YFSETQ. CDR3 in amino acids: CASSLAGTATKDTDTQYF. The DNA of the CDR3 is TGCGCCAGCAGCTTGGCGGGGACAGCCACTAAAGACACAGATACGCAGTATTTT.

The V call is TRBV15, the J call TRBJ2-1; D may be TRBD2 (7 bases). The CDR3 totals 14 residues. The germline V gene has CDR1 LNHNV and CDR2 YYDKDF (reference sequence). The V end was cut by 8 bases, the J end by 4 bases, with 15 bases between. The CDR3 is CATQLRGAYNEQFF. CDR3 DNA sequence: TGTGCCACCCAACTTCGGGGGGCTTACAATGAGCAGTTCTTC.

This clonotype appeared many times. The rearrangement links TRBV5-5 to TRBJ2-4; D ambiguous. This CDR3 is built from 12 residues. Trimming took 2 bases from V and 8 from J, leaving 8 bases between them. Germline lookup yields CDR1 SGHKS and CDR2 YYEKEE (reference sequence). The CDR3 reads CASSFRSDIQYF. In nucleotides, the CDR3 is TGTGCCAGCAGCTTTCGGTCGGACATTCAGTACTTC.

This chain links TRBV5-4 with TRBJ2-1, with 9 bases fitting TRBD2. CDR3 size: 15 residues. Germline loops: CDR1 SGHNT, CDR2 YYREEE (reference sequence). Germline trimming cut 1 base from V and 10 bases from J; bases unmatched to any gene: 9. The CDR3 DNA reads as TGTGCCAGCAGCTTGATCAGCGGGGGGTCCAACGAGCAGTTCTTC. Translation: CASSLISGGSNEQFF.

A few counts support this clonotype. CDR3 bases: TGTGCCAGCAGCTTGGGACTAGCGGGGGGTAATACGCAGTATTTT. Translation: CASSLGLAGGNTQYF. This sequence joins TRBV7-2 and TRBJ2-3, with 15 bases lining up with TRBD2. CDR1 is SGHTA and CDR2 is FQGNSA in the germline V gene. V trimming: 3 bases; J trimming: 7 bases; junction bases outside the gene matches: 2. This CDR3 comprises 15 residues. Variable domain in full (rest from reference TRBV7-2 and TRBJ2-3): GAGVSQSPSNKVTEKGKDVELRCDPISGHTALYWYRQSLGQGLEFLIYFQGNSAPDKSGLPSDRFSAERTGGSVSTLTIQRTQQEDSAVYLCASSLGLAGGNTQYFGPGTRLTVL.

V usage is TRBV24-1 and J usage is TRBJ2-3, with TRBD2 matching 8 bases. The V segment lost 4 bases and the J segment 5 bases; nucleotides outside the gene matches: 7. Germline CDR1 KGHDR, CDR2 SFDVKD. This CDR3 comprises 15 residues. The CDR3 bases are TGTGCCACCAGTGACCCCGGGGGGGCAGGAGATACGCAGTATTTT. Its protein is CATSDPGGAGDTQYF.

Many counts were recorded for this clonotype. V is TRBV20-1 and J is TRBJ2-3; 10 bases line up with TRBD1. The ends lost 2 bases at V and 8 bases at J; junction bases unmatched: 10. Germline V CDR1 and CDR2: DFQATT, SNEGSKA (reference sequence). This CDR3 has 15 residues. The CDR3 reads CSARPAGQGLVTQYF. CDR3 in DNA: TGCAGTGCTAGACCCGCGGGACAGGGGTTGGTTACGCAGTATTTT.

This clonotype was observed a handful of times. This sequence joins TRBV30 and TRBJ2-3, with D uncertain. The CDR3 runs 14 residues. Trimming removed 2 bases at V and 2 bases at J, with 11 bases between. Germline V gene sequence: CDR1 GTSNPN, CDR2 SVGIG (reference sequence). The CDR3 sequence: CAWSIKGNTDTQYF. Here the CDR3 DNA reads TGTGCCTGGAGTATCAAGGGAAACACAGATACGCAGTATTTT.

J is TRBJ1-1 and V is TRBV7-9; the D is unclear. Germline V lookup: CDR1 SEHNR, CDR2 FQNEAQ (reference sequence). The CDR3 extends over 14 amino acids. V lost 1 base, J lost 7 bases, and 13 bases lay in between. CDR3 amino acids: CASSLDRPSVEAFF. The CDR3 bases are TGTGCCAGCAGCTTAGATCGCCCTTCTGTTGAAGCTTTCTTT.

The table lists this clonotype with a few counts. The chain joins TRBV7-2 to TRBJ2-3, with D hard to call. This CDR3 contains 14 residues. The ends were cut back, 0 bases at V and 9 bases at J, with 13 bases in the middle. The germline gives CDR1 SGHTA, CDR2 FQGNSA. The CDR3 bases are TGTGCCAGCAGCTTAGCTTCCCTACCCGGGACGCAGTATTTT. It encodes CASSLASLPGTQYF.

The gene calls are TRBV5-1 and TRBJ2-2; D gene unclear. V was shortened by 6 bases and J by 0 bases, with 18 bases between the two germline ends. Germline-derived CDR1 and CDR2 are SGHRS and YFSETQ. The CDR3 totals 17 residues. CDR3 residues: CASTTTPDRANTGELFF. In DNA, the CDR3 is TGCGCCAGCACAACCACACCGGATCGGGCGAACACCGGGGAGCTGTTTTTT.

This clonotype occurred many times. The V and J genes are TRBV6-2 or TRBV6-3 and TRBJ1-1; tentatively, D is TRBD1 (6 bases). Trimming took off 8 bases at V and 1 base at J, with 14 bases between the two ends. The CDR3 is 14 residues long. Germline V gene data show CDR1 as MNHEY and CDR2 as SVGEGT. The CDR3 coding sequence is TGTGCCAGCGGTGTGGGGACACGGAACACTGAAGCTTTCTTT. It encodes CASGVGTRNTEAFF.

This clonotype was seen only a few times. The rearrangement uses TRBV20-1 and TRBJ2-1; 9 positions agree with TRBD2. Germline lookup yields CDR1 DFQATT and CDR2 SNEGSKA (reference sequence). The CDR3 consists of 14 residues. V trimming: 2 bases; J trimming: 9 bases; junction bases outside the gene matches: 8. CDR3 loop: CSARMAGGPGEQFF. CDR3 sequence (DNA): TGCAGTGCTAGAATGGCGGGGGGGCCGGGTGAGCAGTTCTTC.

Only a few counts were recorded for this clonotype. J is TRBJ1-1 and V is TRBV10-3, with TRBD1 matching over 9 bases. CDR3 length equals 15 residues. The junction had 3 bases not matched to a gene; V was cut back by 4 bases and J by 0 bases. Germline CDR1 reads ENHRY; CDR2 reads SYGVKD. The DNA of the CDR3 is TGTGCCATCAGTGGGACAGGGGTGGTGAACACTGAAGCTTTCTTT. Its translation: CAISGTGVVNTEAFF.

In its sample, this clonotype was seen many times. The chain combines TRBV5-6 with TRBJ2-2; D not certain. The CDR3 is made up of 14 amino acids. Trimming stripped 5 bases from V and 3 bases from J, with 11 bases between. CDR1 and CDR2 from the germline V gene are SGHDT and YYEEEE. This CDR3 reads CASSWALDTGELFF. CDR3 coding DNA: TGTGCCAGCAGTTGGGCCCTAGACACCGGGGAGCTGTTTTTT.

In its sample, this clonotype was seen many times. The rearrangement uses TRBV6-2 or TRBV6-3 and TRBJ2-5, with D maybe TRBD2 (5 bases). The CDR3 length is 15 residues. The germline V gene encodes CDR1 MNHEY and CDR2 SVGEGT. V was cut by 2 bases and J by 5 bases, with 15 bases left in between. The CDR3 sequence: CASSYGRGLRETQYF. DNA for the CDR3: TGTGCCAGCAGTTACGGACGGGGTTTGAGGGAGACCCAGTACTTC.

The rearrangement links TRBV4-3 to TRBJ2-7; maybe TRBD2 (5 bases). Germline CDR1 and CDR2: LGHNA and YSLEER. The CDR3 runs to 13 residues. V dropped 0 bases and J dropped 4 bases, with 7 bases sitting between them. The CDR3 DNA reads TGCGCCAGCAGCCAAGAGGAGGATTACGAGCAGTACTTC. Protein: CASSQEEDYEQYF.

This clonotype was counted only a few times. This chain joins TRBV28 and TRBJ2-1; 13 bases align to TRBD2. CDR3 length: 15 residues. CDR1 is MDHEN, CDR2 SYDVKM, per germline. After removal of 5 bases from V and 5 bases from J, the junction contained 3 bases not matched to a gene. The CDR3 nucleotides read TGTGCCAGCAGTCGGACTAGCGGGGGCGACAATGAGCAGTTCTTC. It yields the protein CASSRTSGGDNEQFF.

This clonotype showed up just a few times. The chain employs TRBV24-1 and TRBJ2-5; TRBD1 or TRBD2 may be the D gene (5 bases each). The CDR3 has 14 amino acids. V was clipped by 0 bases and J by 8 bases, with 12 bases between them. Looked up from germline, CDR1 is KGHDR and CDR2 is SFDVKD. Here the CDR3 reads CATSDLGGVYTQYF. For the CDR3, the DNA is TGTGCCACCAGTGATTTGGGGGGTGTGTATACCCAGTACTTC.

Only a few counts were recorded for this clonotype. The rearrangement joins TRBV12-3 or TRBV12-4 to TRBJ2-5; no clear D. Trimming took 0 bases from V and 2 from J, leaving 7 bases between them. There are 14 residues in the CDR3. CDR3 coding DNA: TGTGCCAGCAGTTTAGCGGCAGCTCAAGAGACCCAGTACTTC. Translation: CASSLAAAQETQYF.

The chain combines TRBV6-2 or TRBV6-3 with TRBJ1-5; D remains unclear. The ends were cut back, 2 bases at V and 5 bases at J, with 10 bases in the middle. Germline V CDR1 and CDR2: MNHEY, SVGEGT. This CDR3 comprises 14 residues. CDR3 sequence: CASSYGDPHQPQHF. Here the CDR3 DNA reads TGTGCCAGCAGTTACGGAGACCCCCATCAGCCCCAGCATTTT.

This clonotype was recorded many times. The CDR3: CASSSLRSEYGYTF. CDR3 nucleotides: TGTGCCAGCAGCTCCTTGCGTTCGGAATATGGCTACACCTTC. The V gene is TRBV7-6, the J gene TRBJ1-2; no reliable D call. Germline V gives CDR1 SGHVS, CDR2 FNYEAQ. The CDR3 consists of 14 residues. With 4 bases removed from V and 5 bases from J, the gap between germline ends came to 14 bases.

This chain joins TRBV27 and TRBJ2-3, with unresolved D. The CDR3 extends over 16 amino acids. In germline, CDR1 is MNHEY, CDR2 SMNVEV (reference sequence). Trimming left V 9 bases short and J 1 base short, with 20 bases between. CDR3 loop: CARSPTLSSRTDTQYF. CDR3 in DNA: TGTGCCAGAAGTCCCACCTTAAGCTCCCGCACAGATACGCAGTATTTT.

There are a few counts of this clonotype. The CDR3 loop reads CARPGQGGNIQYF. DNA of the CDR3: TGTGCCAGGCCCGGACAGGGCGGAAACATTCAGTACTTC. The chain couples TRBV3-1 to TRBJ2-4; 8 positions agree with TRBD1. CDR1 is LGHDT, CDR2 YNNKEL, per germline (reference sequence). The CDR3 covers 13 residues. The V and J ends lost 9 bases and 6 bases, in that order; junction bases with no gene match: 7. The variable domain in full, completed from reference TRBV3-1 and TRBJ2-4, reads DTAVSQTPKYLVTQMGNDKSIKCEQNLGHDTMYWYKQDSKKFLKIMFSYNNKELIINETVPNRFSPKSPDKAHLNLHINSLELGDSAVYFCARPGQGGNIQYFGAGTRLSVL.